A selection of T cell receptor beta chains follows, all from one sample in a study of T-cell reconstitution after alpha-beta-depleted transplantation in children. MiXCR was run by TCRdb on the PCR reads, yielding one entry per CDR3 protein. The sample includes 450,000 to 550,000 distinct CDR3 sequences, more than 9.5% of them seen just once. This sample comprised PBMCs, mostly from graft donor cells, obtained 180 days after TCRalphabeta/CD19-depleted stem cell transplant. The receptor set was obtained from a female patient between 2 and 15 years old who had a stem cell transplant for aplastic anemia, so the T cells may come from the graft donor. CDR3s include the opening cysteine and the closing phenylalanine or tryptophan. D genes are given only for firm matches. Clone size is stated in some rows and not others, as once, few, many or a class when expanded.

>TRBV29-1|many|TRBJ2-1|.
TGCAGCGTTCTTGTATCGGGGGATGAGCAGTTCTTC
CSVLVSGDEQFF
>TRBV7-3|many|TRBJ2-2|.
TGTGCCAGCAGCTTAAGGAATGGGGGGAACACCGGGGAGCTGTTTTTT
CASSLRNGGNTGELFF
>TRBV15|.|TRBJ1-2|.
TGTGCCACCAGCAGAACCCACCGGGTCAACTATGGCTACACCTTC
CATSRTHRVNYGYTF
>TRBV7-2|many|TRBJ2-1|TRBD1
TGTGCCAGCAGCCCTACCTCGGGGACAGGGAGCTACAATGAGCAGTTCTTC
CASSPTSGTGSYNEQFF
>TRBV12-5|.|TRBJ2-2|.
TGTGCTAGTGGTTTGGTACCGAGCGGGACAGACAACACCGGGGAGCTGTTTTTT
CASGLVPSGTDNTGELFF
>TRBV6-2/TRBV6-3|few|TRBJ2-5|TRBD2
TGTGCCAGCAGTTACTCGAATCGGGTTACTAGCGGGAGGGTTGTAGAGACCCAGTACTTC
CASSYSNRVTSGRVVETQYF
>TRBV7-8|few|TRBJ1-1|TRBD1
TGTGCCAGCAGCTTATCAGGGGGGGGACGAGCTTTCTTT
CASSLSGGGRAFF
>TRBV20-1|many|TRBJ2-4|TRBD2
TGCAGTGCTAGACAGCAGACTAGCGGGAGCAACAAAAACATTCAGTACTTC
CSARQQTSGSNKNIQYF
>TRBV19|.|TRBJ2-1|TRBD1
TGTGCCAGTAGTGACCTCGACAGGGATGAGCAGTTCTTC
CASSDLDRDEQFF
>TRBV28|.|TRBJ1-2|.
TGTGCCAGCAGCACTCAGGGGTATGGCTACACCTTC
CASSTQGYGYTF
>TRBV6-5|few|TRBJ2-7|TRBD2
TGTGCCAGCAGTTATATCTCGACTAGCGGGAGCCACGAGCAGTACTTC
CASSYISTSGSHEQYF
>TRBV4-3|few|TRBJ2-1|.
TGCGCCAGCAGCCCGCCCGGGACCCTAAACCATGAGCAGTTCTTC
CASSPPGTLNHEQFF
>TRBV4-3|.|TRBJ2-7|.
TGCGCCAGCAGCCAACTACCGGGAATGACGAAGCAGCAGTACTTC
CASSQLPGMTKQQYF
>TRBV6-2/TRBV6-3|.|TRBJ2-7|TRBD2
TGTGCCAGCATGGGACTAGCGGGAGGGAGAAGCTACGAGCAGTACTTC
CASMGLAGGRSYEQYF
>TRBV12-3/TRBV12-4|many|TRBJ1-2|.
TGTGCCAGCAGTCCCCGACAGGATTATGGCTACACCTTC
CASSPRQDYGYTF
>TRBV6-5|few|TRBJ2-7|TRBD1
TGTGCCAGCAGACGACAGGGGGCGGTTTCCTACGAGCAGTACTTC
CASRRQGAVSYEQYF
>TRBV29-1|.|TRBJ1-4|.
TGCAGCGTCGCGAGAAGAGGAGCAACTAATGAAAAACTGTTTTTT
CSVARRGATNEKLFF
>TRBV4-3|.|TRBJ1-2|TRBD1
TGCGCCAGCAGCCAGCTGACAGGGTCGAACTATGGCTACACCTTC
CASSQLTGSNYGYTF
>TRBV7-3|.|TRBJ2-1|TRBD1
TGTGCCAGCAGCTTAATCGGGACAGGGGAAAGGTCCTACAATGAGCAGTTCTTC
CASSLIGTGERSYNEQFF
>TRBV12-3/TRBV12-4|.|TRBJ2-4|TRBD2
TGTGCCAGCAGTGCGCCGGGACGGGGGGACGTCATTCAGTACTTC
CASSAPGRGDVIQYF
>TRBV28|few|TRBJ2-1|TRBD2
TGTGCCAGCAGTTTAATGGGCCGTATAGGACTAGCGGGAGAGTCCGGCTCCTACAATGAGCAGTTCTTC
CASSLMGRIGLAGESGSYNEQFF
>TRBV11-2|few|TRBJ1-1|.
TGTGCCAGCAGCTCCGTATTCAGGGGCCGGACTGAAGCTTTCTTT
CASSSVFRGRTEAFF
>TRBV15|many|TRBJ1-2|TRBD1
TGTGCCACCAGCAGAGATCGGGACAGGGGAAATGGCTACACCTTC
CATSRDRDRGNGYTF
>TRBV7-2|.|TRBJ1-2|TRBD1
TGTGCCAGCAGCTTAGCGGACAGGGTGGGTGGCTACACCTTC
CASSLADRVGGYTF
>TRBV12-3/TRBV12-4|few|TRBJ2-1|.
TGTGCCAGCAGCGCTTATGAGCAGTTCTTC
CASSAYEQFF
>TRBV14|few|TRBJ2-1|TRBD2
TGTGCCAGCAGCCACCGTGGACTAGTGTTCAATGAGCAGTTCTTC
CASSHRGLVFNEQFF
>TRBV14|.|TRBJ2-1|TRBD2
TGTGCCAGCAGCCAACCGGGACTAGCTGTCAATGAGCAGTTCTTC
CASSQPGLAVNEQFF
>TRBV3-1|few|TRBJ2-3|TRBD2
TGTGCCAGCAGCCAAGATGCCTCTAGCGGAGGCACAGATACGCAGTATTTT
CASSQDASSGGTDTQYF
>TRBV28|few|TRBJ2-3|TRBD2
TGTGCCAGTTCCGGGACTAGCGGGAGTGAGAGCACAGATACGCAGTATTTT
CASSGTSGSESTDTQYF
>TRBV20-1|few|TRBJ2-2|.
TGCAGTGCTAGAGACCCGAACACCGGGGAGCTGTTTTTT
CSARDPNTGELFF
>TRBV20-1|many|TRBJ1-1|.
TGCAGTGCGCCCGGGACGGTGAACACTGAAGCTTTCTTT
CSAPGTVNTEAFF
>TRBV6-5|many|TRBJ1-4|TRBD1
TGTGCCAGCAGTTACTCGGGACAGGTCTATGAAAAACTGTTTTTT
CASSYSGQVYEKLFF
>TRBV29-1|.|TRBJ1-2|TRBD1
TGCAGCGTCGAAAGGACAGGTCGCTACACCTTC
CSVERTGRYTF
>TRBV7-2|.|TRBJ2-1|.
TGTGCCAGCAGCTTAGGGCGACACTCCTACAATGAGCAGTTCTTC
CASSLGRHSYNEQFF
>TRBV24-1|few|TRBJ1-1|TRBD1
TGTGCCACCAGTGATTTGGTGACAGGGGGAGCCAGGGACACTGAAGCTTTCTTT
CATSDLVTGGARDTEAFF
>TRBV6-2/TRBV6-3|few|TRBJ2-1|TRBD1
TGTGCCAGCAGTTGGGGGACAGGTAACAATGAGCAGTTCTTC
CASSWGTGNNEQFF
>TRBV15|few|TRBJ1-1|TRBD1
TGTGCCACCAGCAGAGTGGCAGGGGGCACTGAAGCTTTCTTT
CATSRVAGGTEAFF
>TRBV12-3/TRBV12-4|many|TRBJ2-1|TRBD2
TGTGCCAGCAGTCACGGGGGGGTAGCAGAGGCGTACAATGAGCAGTTCTTC
CASSHGGVAEAYNEQFF
>TRBV27|.|TRBJ2-6|.
TGTGCCAGCAGTTCGTTAGGGGCAGGGGCCAACGTCCTGACTTTC
CASSSLGAGANVLTF
>TRBV7-9|few|TRBJ2-5|.
TGTGCCAGCAGCCTGACAGAGCTCCAAGAGACCCAGTACTTC
CASSLTELQETQYF
>TRBV11-2|.|TRBJ2-3|TRBD2
TGTGCCAGCAGCTTAGGATCATCTAGCGGGCCGGGGACAGATACGCAGTATTTT
CASSLGSSSGPGTDTQYF